This entry describes one TCR beta chain. The CDR3 totals 15 residues. CDR1 and CDR2 (germline): SGHTA, FQGTGA. J was trimmed by 4 bases and V by 3 bases; bases with no gene match: 3. The source of the sample is a study of blood T cell repertoires in COVID-19. Study-level information: PBMCs, B-cell-depleted T cells, or T cells provided the cDNA or gDNA that made up the material.

Measured with immunoSEQ multiplex PCR; TCRdb has only the in-frame clones, and not every one. The sample holds around 500,000 clones, over 75% seen once. This TCR derives from a human donor in a cohort sampled during active COVID-19. The V and J genes are TRBV7-3 and TRBJ2-1; 10 bases match TRBD2. Sample: peripheral blood. CDR3 DNA sequence: TGTGCCAGCAGCTTCCAAGCGGGAGGGTACAATGAGCAGTTCTTC. Translated, it gives CASSFQAGGYNEQFF.